This note documents a single T cell receptor beta chain sequence. This clone has at least ten counts. No cognate antigen has been identified for it. Base-call qualities are not available, and no considerably larger clone is one nucleotide away. In the prospective study, participants were roughly 18 to 89 years old, resided in 24 geographic areas of the United States, and were enrolled through a virtual design. In the prospective study, participants were assigned to cohorts based on the clinical history participants reported in a screening survey and a study questionnaire. For ImmuneRACE Cohort 3, a participant was defined as recovered based on two consecutive negative NP/OP PCR tests, clearance by a healthcare professional, or resolution of symptoms. In the prospective study, mobile phlebotomists collected whole blood, serum and a nasopharyngeal or oropharyngeal swab from each participant. Participants in the prospective study had the option to provide additional blood draws and questionnaires over a roughly two-month period. Before DNA extraction, prospective study blood samples were shipped either frozen or at room temperature.

This specimen comes from a study of blood T cell repertoires in COVID-19 (dated by TCRdb to the early 2020s). As for the study more broadly: Samples from collaborators originated in the United States, Italy and Spain and spanned both the acute and convalescent phases of COVID-19. Samples came from the ongoing ImmuneRACE study (first 160 participants) plus 1,254 subjects from 6 global collaborators. The dataset comprised deeply sampled blood TCRbeta repertoires from subjects exposed to, actively infected with, or recovered from COVID-19. Where HLA class I and class II types were available, the types were taken from metadata supplied by the sample provider, not from assay-based typing. The repertoires were made available in a free public database intended to serve as a resource for research on the immune response to SARS-CoV-2. The prospective study material was composed of cDNA or gDNA derived from T cells, B-cell-depleted T cells, or PBMCs. A de-identified subject ID, COVID-19 status, age in years and sex were almost always included in the sample metadata. Points the paper makes about the study in general: The quantity of clinical and demographic metadata differed by source and by participant and was supplied without curation.

The immunoSEQ Assay, a bias-controlled multiplex PCR, was used to amplify TCRbeta CDR3 regions from genomic DNA. The authors' analysis ran thus. Nucleated cell counts per sample were estimated from amplification of reference gene primers within the assay. Sequence reads were collapsed and filtered to measure the absolute abundance of every unique TCRbeta CDR3 rearrangement. For each sample, productive Simpson clonality was calculated as the square root of Simpson's diversity index over productive rearrangements. TCRdb stores this immuneACCESS table with in-frame sequences only. Part of the clones is absent; in the studies checked, under half of the shortfall reflects unresolved V genes, and no reason is known for the rest. V, J and clone size are those of that table, while D and trimming were read from the DNA. This sample gives some 230,000 clones in total; roughly 79% of them show up just once. Jointly, the top ten make up around 16% of the sample.

The CDR3, cysteine through phenylalanine, is 16 amino acids long. Here the CDR3 DNA is all that survives: 48 bases in frame from base 1. At the junction V is shortened by 4 bases and J by 8 bases; bases outside the gene matches: 12. Reading the germline V gene (reference sequence) gives CDR1 SGHNT and CDR2 YYREEE. The specimen was PBMCs or T cells enriched from blood (not recorded which). This clonotype originated in a man in his forties who had recovered from COVID-19. Recombination joined TRBV5-4 with TRBJ1-2, with TRBD1 matching 12 junction bases. The CDR3 has the sequence CASSPRDRGRPGGYTF. The DNA reads as follows: TGTGCCAGCAGCCCCCGGGACAGGGGGCGTCCTGGGGGCTACACCTTC.